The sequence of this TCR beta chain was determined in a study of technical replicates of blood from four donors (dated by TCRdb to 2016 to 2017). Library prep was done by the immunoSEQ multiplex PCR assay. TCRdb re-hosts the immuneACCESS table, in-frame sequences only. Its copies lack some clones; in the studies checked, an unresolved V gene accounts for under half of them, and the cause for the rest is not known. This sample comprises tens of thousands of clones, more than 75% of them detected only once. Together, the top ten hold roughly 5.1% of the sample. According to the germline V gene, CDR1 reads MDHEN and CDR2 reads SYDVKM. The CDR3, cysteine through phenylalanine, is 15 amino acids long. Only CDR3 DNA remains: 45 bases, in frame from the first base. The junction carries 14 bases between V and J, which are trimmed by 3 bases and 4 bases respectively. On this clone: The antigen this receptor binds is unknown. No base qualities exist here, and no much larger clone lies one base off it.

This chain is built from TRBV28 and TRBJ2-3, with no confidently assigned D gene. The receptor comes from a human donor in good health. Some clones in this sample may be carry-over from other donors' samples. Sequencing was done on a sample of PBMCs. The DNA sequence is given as TGTGCCAGCAGTTTCGGCACGACAAGTTCAGATACGCAGTATTTT. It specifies CASSFGTTSSDTQYF.